This T cell receptor beta chain was observed in a study of OX40 agonist ivuxolimab in advanced cancers. Regarding the study as a whole: Undetermined was the antigen specificity of the expanded peripheral T cells.

Germline assignment: CDR1 SNHLY and CDR2 FYNNEI. V shed 4 bases, J shed 3 bases, and the junction held 3 bases outside the gene matches. There are 13 residues in the CDR3. Comment on this clone: The antigen is not known.

Method: immunoSEQ multiplex PCR; TCRdb's copy keeps in-frame clones and lacks some. The sample has some 94,000 clones; more than 75% are singletons. This receptor was identified in an adult with an advanced solid tumor such as melanoma, head and neck, liver or kidney cancer. The V and J genes are TRBV2 and TRBJ2-7; 7 positions match TRBD1. The input for sequencing was CD4+ or CD8+ T cells sorted from blood, taken in a trial of the OX40 agonist ivuxolimab. As DNA, the CDR3 is TGTGCCAGCAGTGTACAGGGGTTCTACGAGCAGTACTTC. It translates to CASSVQGFYEQYF.